This T cell receptor (beta chain) was obtained from a study of T cell repertoires in cytomegalovirus infection. TCRdb used MiXCR to reprocess the reads, holding one entry per CDR3 protein. The table includes 200,000 or so distinct CDR3 sequences, over 25% detected once. A few counts support this clonotype. CDR1 and CDR2 from the germline V gene are SGHAT and FQDESV (reference sequence). The CDR3 length is 12 residues. Deletions cut 5 bases from V and 4 bases from J, with 8 bases between. The sequence derives from a human donor in good health (CMV status not recorded). Some clones in this sample may be carry-over from other donors' samples. The chain has TRBV11-1 and TRBJ2-5; no reliable D call. The sample comprised PBMCs. The CDR3 coding sequence is TGTGCCAGCAGCCAGAACGGAGAGACCCAGTACTTC. Protein: CASSQNGETQYF.